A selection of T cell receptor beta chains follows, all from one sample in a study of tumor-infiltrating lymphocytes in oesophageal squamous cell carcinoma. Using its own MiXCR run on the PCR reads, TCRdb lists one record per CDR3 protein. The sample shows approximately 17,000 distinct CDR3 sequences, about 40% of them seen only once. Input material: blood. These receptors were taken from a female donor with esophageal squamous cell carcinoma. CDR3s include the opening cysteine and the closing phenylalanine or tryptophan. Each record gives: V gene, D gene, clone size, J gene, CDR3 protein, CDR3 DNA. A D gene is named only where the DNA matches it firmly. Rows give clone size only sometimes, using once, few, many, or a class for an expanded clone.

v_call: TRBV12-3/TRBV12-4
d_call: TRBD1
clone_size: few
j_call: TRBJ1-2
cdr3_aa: CASSMRTGGTSNTF
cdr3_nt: TGTGCCAGCAGTATGCGGACAGGCGGGACCTCCAACACCTTC

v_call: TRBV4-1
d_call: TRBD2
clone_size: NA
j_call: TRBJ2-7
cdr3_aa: CASSKASGSYEQYF
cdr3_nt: TGCGCCAGCTCGAAGGCTAGCGGGAGCTACGAGCAGTACTTC

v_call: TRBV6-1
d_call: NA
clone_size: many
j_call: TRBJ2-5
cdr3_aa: CAIENRGGQETQYF
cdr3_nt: TGTGCCATCGAAAACAGGGGAGGGCAAGAGACCCAGTACTTC

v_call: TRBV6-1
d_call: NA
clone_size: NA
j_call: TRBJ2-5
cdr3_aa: CASSSGPQQTQYF
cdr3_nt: TGTGCCAGCAGTTCGGGCCCTCAGCAGACCCAGTACTTC

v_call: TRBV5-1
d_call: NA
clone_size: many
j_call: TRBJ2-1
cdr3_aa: CASSLAEDEQFF
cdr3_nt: TGCGCCAGCAGCTTGGCGGAGGATGAGCAGTTCTTC

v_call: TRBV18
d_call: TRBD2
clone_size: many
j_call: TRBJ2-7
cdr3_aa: CASSIPGLGAYEQYF
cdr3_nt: TGTGCCAGCTCAATACCGGGACTAGGCGCCTACGAGCAGTACTTC

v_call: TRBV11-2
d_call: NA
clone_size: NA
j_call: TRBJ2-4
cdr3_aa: CASRGRGSRVDTEAF
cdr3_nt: TGTGCCAGCAGGGGGAGGGGGTCCAGGGTAGATACTGAAGCTTTC

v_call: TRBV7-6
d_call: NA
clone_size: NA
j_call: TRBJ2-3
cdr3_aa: CASSIAGSSTDTQYF
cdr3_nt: TGTGCCAGCAGCATAGCAGGTTCTAGCACAGATACGCAGTATTTT

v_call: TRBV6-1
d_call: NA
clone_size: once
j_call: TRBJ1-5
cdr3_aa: CASSFDTNQPQHF
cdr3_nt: TGTGCCAGCAGTTTCGACACCAATCAGCCCCAGCATTTT

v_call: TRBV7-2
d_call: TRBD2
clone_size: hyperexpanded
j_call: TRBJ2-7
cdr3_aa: CASTLAAGANEQYF
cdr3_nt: TGTGCCAGCACCTTAGCGGCGGGAGCGAACGAGCAGTACTTC

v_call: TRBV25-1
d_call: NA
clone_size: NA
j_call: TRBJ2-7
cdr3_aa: CASSESEGKGYEQYF
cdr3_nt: TGTGCCAGCAGTGAGTCCGAGGGGAAAGGGTACGAGCAGTACTTC

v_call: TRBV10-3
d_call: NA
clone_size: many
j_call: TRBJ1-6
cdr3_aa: CAISATSDTSSYNSPLHF
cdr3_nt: TGTGCCATCAGTGCGACTTCGGACACGAGCTCCTATAATTCACCCCTCCACTTC

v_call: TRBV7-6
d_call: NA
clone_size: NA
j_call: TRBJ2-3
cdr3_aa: CASSLEWASTDTQYF
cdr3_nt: TGTGCCAGCAGCTTAGAGTGGGCAAGCACAGATACGCAGTATTTT

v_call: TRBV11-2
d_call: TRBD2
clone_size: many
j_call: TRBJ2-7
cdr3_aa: CASSLGGGTYEQYF
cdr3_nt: TGTGCCAGCAGCTTAGGCGGGGGTACCTACGAGCAGTACTTC

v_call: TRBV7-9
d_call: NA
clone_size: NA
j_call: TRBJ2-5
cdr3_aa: CASSPPVSQTQYF
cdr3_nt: TGTGCCAGCAGCCCCCCAGTTTCGCAGACCCAGTACTTC

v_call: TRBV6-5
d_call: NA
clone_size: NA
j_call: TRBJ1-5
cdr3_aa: CASSERTAISQHF
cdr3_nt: TGTGCCAGCAGTGAAAGGACTGCAATATCCCAGCATTTT

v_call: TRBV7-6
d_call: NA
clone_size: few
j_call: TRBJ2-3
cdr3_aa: CASSLEYPDTQYF
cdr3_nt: TGTGCCAGCAGCTTAGAGTATCCAGATACGCAGTATTTT

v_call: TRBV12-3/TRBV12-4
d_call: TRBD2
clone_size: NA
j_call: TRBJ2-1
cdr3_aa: CASSSGTSGDEQFF
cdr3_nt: TGTGCCAGCAGTTCCGGGACTAGCGGTGATGAGCAGTTCTTC

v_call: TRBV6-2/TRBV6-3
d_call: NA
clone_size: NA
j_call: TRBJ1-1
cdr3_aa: CASSAGGDTGAFF
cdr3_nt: TGTGCCAGCAGTGCGGGGGGTGATACTGGAGCTTTCTTT

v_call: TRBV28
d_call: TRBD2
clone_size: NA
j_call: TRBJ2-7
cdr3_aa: CASSSLASGSEQYF
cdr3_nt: TGTGCCAGCAGTTCCCTCGCTAGCGGGAGCGAGCAGTACTTC

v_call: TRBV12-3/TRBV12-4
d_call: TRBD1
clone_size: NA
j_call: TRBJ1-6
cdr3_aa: CASRRQGLGYNSPLHF
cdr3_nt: TGTGCCAGCAGGAGACAGGGGTTGGGTTATAATTCACCCCTCCACTTT

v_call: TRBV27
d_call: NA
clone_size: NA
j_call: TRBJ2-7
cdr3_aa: CASSLRASRSYNEQYF
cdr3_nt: TGTGCCAGCAGTTTACGGGCCTCGCGCTCCTACAATGAGCAGTACTTC

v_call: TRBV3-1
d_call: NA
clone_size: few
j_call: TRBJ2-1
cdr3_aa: CASSRLREASPNEQFF
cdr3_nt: TGTGCCAGCAGCCGATTGAGGGAGGCTAGCCCCAATGAGCAGTTCTTC

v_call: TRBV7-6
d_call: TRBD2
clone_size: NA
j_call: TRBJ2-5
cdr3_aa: CASSPRTSLNEQYF
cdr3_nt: TGTGCCAGCAGCCCCAGGACTAGCTTGAATGAGCAGTACTTC

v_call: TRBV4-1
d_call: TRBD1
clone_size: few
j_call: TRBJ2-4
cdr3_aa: CASSGPQGAGAKNIQYF
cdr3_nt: TGCGCCAGCAGCGGTCCCCAGGGGGCGGGAGCCAAAAACATTCAGTACTTC

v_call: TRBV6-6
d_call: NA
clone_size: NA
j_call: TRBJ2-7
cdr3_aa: CASSDQTKLYYEQYF
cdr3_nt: TGTGCCAGCAGCGATCAGACGAAACTCTACTACGAGCAGTACTTC

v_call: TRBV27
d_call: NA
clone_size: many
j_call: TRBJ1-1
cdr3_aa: CASSFGAEAFF
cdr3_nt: TGTGCCAGCAGTTTCGGTGCTGAAGCTTTCTTT

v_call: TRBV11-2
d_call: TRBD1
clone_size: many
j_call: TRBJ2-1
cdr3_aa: CASSSPGQNYNEQFF
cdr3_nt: TGTGCCAGCAGCTCCCCGGGACAGAACTACAATGAGCAGTTCTTC

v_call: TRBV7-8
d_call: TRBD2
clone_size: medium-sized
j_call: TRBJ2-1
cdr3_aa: CASSSRLGREQFF
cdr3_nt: TGTGCCAGCAGCTCCCGACTCGGGAGGGAGCAGTTCTTC

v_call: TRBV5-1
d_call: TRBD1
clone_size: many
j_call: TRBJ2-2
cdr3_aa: CASSLGQGNTGELFF
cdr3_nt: TGCGCCAGCAGCTTGGGACAGGGGAACACCGGGGAGCTGTTTTTT

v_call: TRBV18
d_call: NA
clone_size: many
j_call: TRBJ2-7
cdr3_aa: CASSPPGDPNYEQYF
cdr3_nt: TGTGCCAGCTCACCACCGGGAGACCCAAACTACGAGCAGTACTTC

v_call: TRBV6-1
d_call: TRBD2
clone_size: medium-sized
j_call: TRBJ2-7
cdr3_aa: CASSSSGSSYEQYF
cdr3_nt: TGTGCCAGCAGTTCTAGCGGGAGTAGCTACGAGCAGTACTTC

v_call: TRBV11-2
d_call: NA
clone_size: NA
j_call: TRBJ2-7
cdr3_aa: CASSLVGGSFNEQYF
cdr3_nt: TGTGCCAGCAGCTTAGTGGGCGGGTCCTTTAATGAGCAGTACTTC

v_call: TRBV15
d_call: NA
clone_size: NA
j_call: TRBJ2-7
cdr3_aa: CATSRDRRSSYNEQYF
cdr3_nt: TGTGCCACCAGCAGAGATCGCAGGAGCTCCTACAATGAGCAGTACTTC

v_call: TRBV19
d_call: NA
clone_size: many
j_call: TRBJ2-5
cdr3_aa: CASSSDLGRSSFAETQYF
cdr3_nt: TGTGCCAGTAGTTCAGACCTCGGGAGATCTTCTTTCGCGGAGACCCAGTACTTC

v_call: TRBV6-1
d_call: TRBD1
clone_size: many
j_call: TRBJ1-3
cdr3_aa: CASSTGAGNTIYF
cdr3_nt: TGTGCCAGCAGCACAGGGGCTGGAAACACCATATATTTT

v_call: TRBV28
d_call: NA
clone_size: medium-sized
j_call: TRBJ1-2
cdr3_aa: CASSPTRTDKRYGYTF
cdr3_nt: TGTGCCAGCAGTCCCACCCGGACGGATAAGCGCTATGGCTACACCTTC

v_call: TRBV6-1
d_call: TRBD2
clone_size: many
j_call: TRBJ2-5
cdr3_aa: CASNSGWSETQYF
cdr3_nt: TGTGCCAGCAATAGCGGGTGGAGTGAGACCCAGTACTTC

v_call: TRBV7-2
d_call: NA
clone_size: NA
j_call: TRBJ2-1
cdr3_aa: CASTLAAGANEQFF
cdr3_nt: TGTGCCAGCACCTTAGCGGCGGGGGCCAATGAGCAGTTCTTC

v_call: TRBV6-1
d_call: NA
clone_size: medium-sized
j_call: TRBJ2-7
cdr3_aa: CASRKMVQGDSYEQYF
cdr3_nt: TGTGCCAGCAGGAAGATGGTACAGGGCGACTCCTACGAGCAGTACTTC

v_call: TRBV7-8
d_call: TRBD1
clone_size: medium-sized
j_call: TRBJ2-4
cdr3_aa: CASSEPYRGKNIQYF
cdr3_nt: TGTGCCAGCAGCGAACCATACAGGGGCAAAAACATTCAGTACTTC

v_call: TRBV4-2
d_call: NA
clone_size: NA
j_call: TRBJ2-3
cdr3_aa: CASSQAKGGGGTDTQYF
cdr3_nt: TGTGCCAGCAGCCAAGCTAAAGGAGGGGGCGGCACAGATACGCAGTATTTT

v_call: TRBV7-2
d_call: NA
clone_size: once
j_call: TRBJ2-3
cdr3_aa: CASSFFGNPTDTQYF
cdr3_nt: TGTGCCAGCAGCTTTTTCGGGAATCCCACAGATACGCAGTATTTT

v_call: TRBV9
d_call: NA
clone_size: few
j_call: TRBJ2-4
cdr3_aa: CASSVSAKNIQYF
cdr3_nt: TGTGCCAGCAGCGTATCAGCCAAAAACATTCAGTACTTC

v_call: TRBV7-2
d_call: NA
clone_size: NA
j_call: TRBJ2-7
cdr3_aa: CASSMGSSTSYEQYF
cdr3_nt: TGTGCCAGCAGCATGGGATCTTCCACCTCCTACGAGCAGTACTTC

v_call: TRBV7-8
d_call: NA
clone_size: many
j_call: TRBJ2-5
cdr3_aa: CASSLARGGGETQYF
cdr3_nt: TGTGCCAGCAGCTTAGCCAGGGGTGGCGGAGAGACCCAGTACTTC

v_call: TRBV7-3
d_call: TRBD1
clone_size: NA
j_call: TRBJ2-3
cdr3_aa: CASSSFRGTGVDTQYF
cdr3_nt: TGTGCCAGCAGCTCATTCCGAGGGACAGGGGTAGATACGCAGTATTTT

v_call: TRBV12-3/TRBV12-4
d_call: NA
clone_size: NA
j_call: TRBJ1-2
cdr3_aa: CATLRTIEGYTF
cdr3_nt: TGTGCCACTCTCCGGACGATCGAGGGCTACACCTTC

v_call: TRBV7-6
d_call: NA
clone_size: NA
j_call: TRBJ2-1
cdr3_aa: CASSLRADRYNEQFF
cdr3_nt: TGTGCCAGCAGCTTAAGAGCAGACCGGTACAATGAGCAGTTCTTC

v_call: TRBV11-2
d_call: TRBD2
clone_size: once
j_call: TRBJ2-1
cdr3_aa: CASSLREVLRGGSEGEQFF
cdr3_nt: TGTGCCAGCAGCTTAAGAGAGGTTCTAAGGGGCGGGAGTGAGGGTGAGCAGTTCTTC

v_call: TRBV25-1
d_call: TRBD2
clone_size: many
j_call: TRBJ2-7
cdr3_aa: CASSESLGSGSFNEQYF
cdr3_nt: TGTGCCAGCAGTGAATCACTAGGTAGCGGGAGTTTTAACGAGCAGTACTTC

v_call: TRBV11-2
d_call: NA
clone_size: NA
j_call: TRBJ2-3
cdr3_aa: CASSLAPSAFDTQYF
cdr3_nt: TGTGCCAGCAGCTTAGCCCCCTCCGCCTTCGATACGCAGTATTTT

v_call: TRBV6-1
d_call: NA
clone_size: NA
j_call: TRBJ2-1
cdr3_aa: CASRRAGALLEQFF
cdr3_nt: TGTGCCAGCAGAAGGGCTGGGGCTCTCCTTGAGCAGTTCTTC

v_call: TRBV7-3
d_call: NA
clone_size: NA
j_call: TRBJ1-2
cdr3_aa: CASSLAYEGNGGYTF
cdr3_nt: TGTGCCAGCAGCTTAGCGTACGAGGGGAATGGTGGCTACACCTTC

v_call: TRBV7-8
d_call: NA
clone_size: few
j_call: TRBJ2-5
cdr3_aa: CASSLREGGGTQYF
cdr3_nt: TGTGCCAGCAGCCTCAGGGAGGGAGGGGGGACCCAGTACTTC

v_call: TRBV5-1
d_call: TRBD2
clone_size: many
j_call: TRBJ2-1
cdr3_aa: CASSLDLGGYHNEQFF
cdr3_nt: TGCGCCAGCAGCTTGGACTTGGGGGGGTACCACAATGAGCAGTTCTTC

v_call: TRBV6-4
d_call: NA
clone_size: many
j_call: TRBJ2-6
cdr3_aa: CATREGEAGANVLTF
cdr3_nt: TGTGCCACCCGAGAGGGTGAGGCTGGGGCCAACGTCCTGACTTTC